The 24 T cell receptor beta chains listed next were all sequenced from one sample in a study of blood T cell repertoires in COVID-19. TCRdb's copy holds only in-frame clones and misses some; the assay was immunoSEQ multiplex PCR. Altogether approximately 170,000 clones are present, roughly four fifths being singletons, with the ten largest covering around 8%. The source material was peripheral blood. Receptor source: a woman aged 70 to 79 with COVID-19, enrolled during active disease.

V is TRBV3-1 (or the pseudogene TRBV3-2) and J is TRBJ1-3, with TRBD1 identical over 7 bases. Germline assignment: CDR1 LGHDT and CDR2 YNNKEL (reference sequence). The ends lost 0 bases at V and 2 bases at J; junction bases unmatched: 1. The CDR3 runs 15 residues. The CDR3 is CASSQEQGAGNTIYF. The CDR3 DNA reads TGTGCCAGCAGCCAAGAGCAGGGGGCTGGAAACACCATATATTTT.

The V and J genes are TRBV19 and TRBJ2-2; weak D call: TRBD2 (6 bases). Trimming removed 8 bases at V and 6 bases at J, with 16 bases between. CDR1 is LNHDA, CDR2 SQIVND, per germline (reference sequence). The CDR3 has 14 amino acids. CDR3 in DNA: TGTGCCAGTGGTCGTGGGCGGGATTCCGGGGAGCTGTTTTTT. This encodes CASGRGRDSGELFF.

The sample holds a few counts of this clone. The chain links TRBV6-5 to TRBJ2-2, with D maybe TRBD1 (6 bases). Germline lookup yields CDR1 MNHEY and CDR2 SVGAGI. CDR3 length: 12 residues. The V and J ends lost 2 bases and 12 bases respectively, with 10 bases between them. CDR3 loop: CASSYGTGKLFF. The CDR3 DNA is TGTGCCAGCAGTTACGGAACAGGGAAGCTGTTTTTT.

The chain joins TRBV2 to TRBJ1-5; 11 bases are a match to TRBD1. The V segment lost 6 bases and the J segment 5 bases; nucleotides outside the gene matches: 3. Germline V gene sequence: CDR1 SNHLY, CDR2 FYNNEI. This CDR3 has 14 residues. This CDR3 is CASSGQGADQPQHF. CDR3 DNA sequence: TGTGCCAGCAGCGGACAGGGGGCAGATCAGCCCCAGCATTTT.

The CDR3 DNA is TGTGCCAGCAGCCGACAGGCGGACACTGAAGCTTTCTTT. It translates to CASSRQADTEAFF. This chain connects TRBV14 to TRBJ1-1; D is possibly TRBD1 (6 bases). The CDR3 spans 13 residues. Germline V gene sequence: CDR1 SGHDN, CDR2 FVKESK. Trimming shortened V by 4 bases and J by 3 bases, and 9 bases separated the two germline ends. Supplemented by reference TRBV14 and TRBJ1-1, the full variable domain reads EAGVTQFPSHSVIEKGQTVTLRCDPISGHDNLYWYRRVMGKEIKFLLHFVKESKQDESGMPNNRFLAERTGGTYSTLKVQPAELEDSGVYFCASSRQADTEAFFGQGTRLTVV.

This clone was seen a handful of times. This chain uses TRBV7-2 with TRBJ2-7; D might be TRBD1 (6 bases). Looked up from germline, CDR1 is SGHTA and CDR2 is FQGNSA. The CDR3 consists of 14 residues. Deletions cut 3 bases from V and 2 bases from J, with 11 bases between. DNA for the CDR3: TGTGCCAGCAGCTTGGAAAGACAGGCCTACGAGCAGTACTTC. Its translation is CASSLERQAYEQYF.

The chain couples TRBV28 to TRBJ1-2, with D unclear. V was shortened by 6 bases and J by 8 bases, with 19 bases between the two germline ends. The CDR3 runs to 14 residues. Germline V gene lookup returns CDR1 MDHEN and CDR2 SYDVKM. In DNA, the CDR3 is TGTGCCAGCAGCCTAACGTGGGAGGCGGGAGGCTACACCTTC. This translates into CASSLTWEAGGYTF.

V is TRBV2 and J is TRBJ2-5, with 12 bases identical to TRBD2. This CDR3 region has 16 residues. The V segment lost 6 bases and the J segment 2 bases; nucleotides outside the gene matches: 7. The germline gives CDR1 SNHLY, CDR2 FYNNEI. DNA of the CDR3: TGTGCCAGCAGCGGACTAGCGGGAACCTTTCAAGAGACCCAGTACTTC. Translating gives CASSGLAGTFQETQYF.

The CDR3 reads CASSLALGGEQFF. CDR3 DNA: TGCGCCAGCAGCTTGGCTCTCGGGGGTGAGCAGTTCTTC. V is TRBV5-1 and J is TRBJ2-1, with D perhaps matching TRBD2 (6 bases). Germline V gene sequence: CDR1 SGHRS, CDR2 YFSETQ. Between the trimmed V and J ends, which lost 0 bases and 9 bases, there was a span of 10 bases. The length of the CDR3 is 13 residues.

CDR3 amino acids: CASSLGLAGTSDTQYF. CDR3 nucleotide sequence: TGTGCCAGCAGCCTCGGACTAGCGGGGACGTCAGATACGCAGTATTTT. J is TRBJ2-3 and V is TRBV7-2; 12 bases map to TRBD2. CDR1 is SGHTA and CDR2 is FQGNSA in the germline V gene. J was trimmed by 4 bases and V by 5 bases; bases with no gene match: 7. This CDR3 has 16 amino acids.

This chain links TRBV29-1 with TRBJ2-1, with unresolved D. The CDR3 sequence is 12 residues long. Per the germline V gene, CDR1 is SQVTM and CDR2 is ANQGSEA. Trimming shortened V by 6 bases and J by 0 bases, and 6 bases separated the two germline ends. The CDR3 DNA is TGCAGCGTCGCGAGCTCCTACAATGAGCAGTTCTTC. Protein sequence: CSVASSYNEQFF.

The V and J genes are TRBV4-1 and TRBJ2-7, with 16 positions matching TRBD2. The CDR3 contains 19 residues. Germline CDR1 is MGHRA and CDR2 is YSYEKL. Losses at the gene ends were 4 bases for V and 0 bases for J; bases not matched to a gene: 9. CDR3 sequence (DNA): TGCGCCAGCAGCCTAGTAGGGACTAGCGGGAGGGGCTCCTCCTACGAGCAGTACTTC. This codes for CASSLVGTSGRGSSYEQYF.

The rearrangement links TRBV9 to TRBJ1-3; D perhaps matches TRBD1 (6 bases). Germline V gives CDR1 SGDLS, CDR2 YYNGEE. The CDR3 runs to 14 residues. V lost 0 bases, J lost 4 bases, and 8 bases lay in between. CDR3 sequence: CASSVAGQGNTIYF. The DNA for the CDR3 is TGTGCCAGCAGCGTAGCGGGACAAGGAAACACCATATATTTT.

The rearrangement uses TRBV28 and TRBJ1-1, with 7 bases fitting TRBD1. CDR3 size: 15 residues. Germline lookup yields CDR1 MDHEN and CDR2 SYDVKM. J lost 2 bases, V lost 6 bases, and 9 bases had no gene match. CDR3 amino acids: CASRPPTGDNTEAFF. The CDR3 DNA follows: TGTGCCAGCAGGCCGCCCACAGGGGATAACACTGAAGCTTTCTTT.

In regard to this clone: Other DNA sequences of this sample code for an identical CDR3. The V call is TRBV3-1 (or the pseudogene TRBV3-2), the J call TRBJ2-1, with D possibly being TRBD2 (5 bases). This CDR3 contains 15 residues. The V gene lost 1 base and the J gene lost 0 bases, with 7 bases spanning the gap. In germline, CDR1 is LGHDT, CDR2 YNNKEL (reference sequence). CDR3 protein: CASSQVAGSYNEQFF. As DNA, the CDR3 is TGTGCCAGCAGCCAAGTGGCGGGCTCCTACAATGAGCAGTTCTTC.

The rearrangement joins TRBV28 to TRBJ1-5; 7 bases agree with TRBD1. Germline trimming cut 5 bases from V and 3 bases from J; bases unmatched to any gene: 7. The CDR3 totals 15 residues. The germline CDR1 and CDR2 sequences are MDHEN and SYDVKM. The CDR3 DNA follows: TGTGCCAGCAGTCCGACAGGGTTGCACAATCAGCCCCAGCATTTT. Translating gives CASSPTGLHNQPQHF.

The chain combines TRBV28 with TRBJ2-4; a possible D gene is TRBD1 (5 bases). The germline gives CDR1 MDHEN, CDR2 SYDVKM. Trimming left V 3 bases short and J 3 bases short, with 15 bases between. This CDR3 spans 16 amino acids. This CDR3 is CASSFRRALDKNIQYF. DNA for the CDR3: TGTGCCAGCAGTTTTCGCAGGGCCCTCGACAAAAACATTCAGTACTTC.

Regarding this clone: Different DNA sequences within this sample yield the same CDR3. The chain employs TRBV20-1 and TRBJ2-7, with D possibly TRBD2 on 5 matching bases. Germline lookup yields CDR1 DFQATT and CDR2 SNEGSKA (reference sequence). The CDR3 contains 12 residues. Trimming pared 3 bases from V and 2 bases from J, leaving 8 bases between. This chain's CDR3 is CSASRGTYEQYF. CDR3 in DNA: TGCAGTGCTAGTCGGGGTACCTACGAGCAGTACTTC.

This sequence joins TRBV14 and TRBJ2-1; 8 bases agree with TRBD2. CDR3 length: 22 amino acids. The V and J ends lost 6 bases and 6 bases, in that order; junction bases with no gene match: 31. Germline CDR1 SGHDN, CDR2 FVKESK. The CDR3 DNA reads TGTGCCAGCAGTCCAAGATTTCAAGGGACTAGGGTAACGGGGGATTCGGTCAATGAGCAGTTCTTC. Its protein is CASSPRFQGTRVTGDSVNEQFF.

The chain carries TRBV29-1 and TRBJ2-3; possible D gene TRBD2, 6 bases. Germline V CDR1 and CDR2: SQVTM, ANQGSEA. Trimming cost V 7 bases and J 0 bases, with 8 bases left between them. The CDR3 length is 12 residues. The CDR3 nucleotides read TGCAGCGGTGGGACTAGCACAGATACGCAGTATTTT. Translating gives CSGGTSTDTQYF.

The CDR3 protein is CASSESPGTSRTGELFF. In DNA form, the CDR3 reads TGTGCCAGCAGTGAAAGCCCCGGGACTAGTCGCACTGGGGAGCTGTTTTTT. This rearrangement joins TRBV25-1 to TRBJ2-2, with 8 positions matching TRBD2. The ends lost 2 bases at V and 8 bases at J; junction bases unmatched: 13. The CDR3 has 17 residues. Germline loops: CDR1 MGHDK, CDR2 SYGVNS.

The rearrangement links TRBV7-2 to TRBJ1-1, with D perhaps TRBD1 (5 bases). V gave up 5 bases and J gave up 10 bases, with 14 bases separating them. The CDR3 extends over 12 amino acids. CDR1 is SGHTA and CDR2 is FQGNSA in the germline V gene. CDR3 residues: CASSLDLGGAFF. Here the CDR3 DNA reads TGTGCCAGCAGCCTGGACTTGGGGGGAGCTTTCTTT.

V usage is TRBV7-8 and J usage is TRBJ2-3, with D perhaps matching TRBD2 (6 bases). The ends were cut back, 1 base at V and 5 bases at J, with 10 bases in the middle. The CDR3 runs to 14 residues. Germline V gene data show CDR1 as SGHVS and CDR2 as FQNEAQ. The CDR3 region is CASSLDIGGDTQYF. DNA of the CDR3: TGTGCCAGCAGCTTAGATATCGGGGGAGATACGCAGTATTTT.

This clone was detected once. The genes are TRBV11-3 and TRBJ1-1, with TRBD1 as a possible D gene (5 bases). Trimming took 0 bases from V and 5 from J, leaving 13 bases between them. The germline V gene has CDR1 SGHNT and CDR2 YENEEA. The CDR3 spans 15 residues. The CDR3 is CASSLDSGQSTEAFF. CDR3 nucleotides: TGTGCCAGCAGCTTAGATTCAGGGCAGAGTACTGAAGCTTTCTTT.